This T cell receptor (beta chain) was sequenced for a study of T cell repertoires in cytomegalovirus infection. TCRdb independently ran MiXCR on the reads; one entry per CDR3 protein. The table has 200,000 to 300,000 distinct CDR3 sequences, approximately 7% seen once. Trimming removed 5 bases from V and 0 bases from J; junction bases left unmatched: 2. Germline CDR1 SQVTM, CDR2 ANQGSEA. There are 14 residues in the CDR3. The V and J genes are TRBV29-1 and TRBJ2-2; 8 nucleotides align to TRBD2. The sequenced sample consisted of PBMCs. This clonotype originated in a human donor in good health (CMV status not recorded). Some clones in this sample may be carry-over from other donors' samples. CDR3 residues: CSVTGGANTGELFF. The CDR3 DNA reads as TGCAGCGTTACCGGGGGGGCGAACACCGGGGAGCTGTTTTTT.